This T cell receptor (beta chain) was captured by sequencing in a study of PD-L1 blockade in urothelial cancer. Overall study context: Patients' atezolizumab regimen, 1,200 mg intravenously every 3 weeks, began around 2014. Patients previously received 0 to 3 chemotherapy regimens.

Patients had urothelial carcinoma that was locally advanced or metastatic. Between 1 and 8 samples per patient were obtained, pretreatment and on-treatment. Only in-frame clones appear in the TCRdb table, and some are missing; sequencing was by immunoSEQ multiplex PCR. This sample has some 80,000 clones; about 85% occur once, and the top ten carry roughly 5.7%. Specimen: PBMCs, collected around atezolizumab (anti-PD-L1) treatment. This receptor was obtained from a woman aged 70-85 years with urothelial cancer.

CDR3 protein: CASSADRVAVYGYTF. DNA of the CDR3: TGTGCCAGTAGTGCGGACAGGGTCGCAGTCTATGGCTACACCTTC. The chain recombines TRBV19 with TRBJ1-2, with 8 bases matching TRBD1. Germline V gene data show CDR1 as LNHDA and CDR2 as SQIVND (reference sequence). With 5 bases clipped from V and 4 bases from J, the junction kept 9 bases outside the gene matches. The CDR3 loop spans 15 amino acids.